The T cell receptor beta chain described here comes from a study of T-cell reconstitution after alpha-beta-depleted transplantation in children. This CDR3 region has 12 residues. Germline values: CDR1 SQVTM, CDR2 ANQGSEA. The J segment lost 12 bases and the V segment lost 7 bases, leaving 9 bases of the junction unmatched. This clonotype appeared a single time. Library preparation (for TCRbeta) was performed with unique molecular identifiers. Each CDR3 protein gets one entry after TCRdb re-called the PCR reads with MiXCR. The sample lists 800,000 to 1,000,000 distinct CDR3 sequences, under 30% occurring once.

The chain uses TRBV29-1 and TRBJ2-1; 10 positions match TRBD2. This clonotype was obtained from a boy under two years old who had a stem cell transplant for SCID, so the T cells may come from the graft donor. The sample in question was PBMCs, mostly from graft donor cells, obtained 360 days after TCRalphabeta/CD19-depleted stem cell transplant. The CDR3 loop is CSAQTSGPTQFF. As DNA, the CDR3 is TGCAGCGCTCAGACTAGCGGGCCCACGCAGTTCTTC.